This TCR beta chain is from a study of early T cells in non-severe SARS-CoV-2 infection. Between the trimmed V and J ends, which lost 0 bases and 2 bases, there was a span of 7 bases. The CDR3 loop spans 14 amino acids. From germline, CDR1 is SGDLS and CDR2 YYNGEE. MiXCR was run by TCRdb on the 5' RACE reads, yielding one entry per CDR3 protein. The repertoire includes around 100,000 distinct CDR3 sequences, around 13% of them detected once, and approximately 6% sits in the top ten. This clonotype was seen a few times. The V and J genes are TRBV9 and TRBJ2-3; D uncertain. The sequence came from an adult who was a healthcare worker with PCR-confirmed SARS-CoV-2 infection or an uninfected control (not recorded which). The sequenced sample was whole blood. CDR3 sequence (DNA): TGTGCCAGCAGCGTAGTTCCGTACACAGATACGCAGTATTTT. Its translation: CASSVVPYTDTQYF.